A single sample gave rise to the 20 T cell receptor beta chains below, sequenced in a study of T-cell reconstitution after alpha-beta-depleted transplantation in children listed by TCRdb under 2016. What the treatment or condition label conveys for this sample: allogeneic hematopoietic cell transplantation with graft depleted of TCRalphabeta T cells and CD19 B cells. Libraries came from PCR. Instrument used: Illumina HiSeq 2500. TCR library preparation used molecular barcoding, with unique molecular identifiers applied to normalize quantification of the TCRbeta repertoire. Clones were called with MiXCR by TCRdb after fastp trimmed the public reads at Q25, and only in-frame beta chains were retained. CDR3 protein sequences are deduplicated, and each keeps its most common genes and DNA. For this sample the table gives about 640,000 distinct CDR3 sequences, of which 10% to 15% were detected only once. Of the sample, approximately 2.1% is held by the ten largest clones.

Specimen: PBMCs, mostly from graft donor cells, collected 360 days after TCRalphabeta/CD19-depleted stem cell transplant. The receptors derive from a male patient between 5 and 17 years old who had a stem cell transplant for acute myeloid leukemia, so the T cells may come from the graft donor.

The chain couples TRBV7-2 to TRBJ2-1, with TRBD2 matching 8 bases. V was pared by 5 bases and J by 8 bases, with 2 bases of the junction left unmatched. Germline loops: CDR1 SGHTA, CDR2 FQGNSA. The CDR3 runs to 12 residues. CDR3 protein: CASSRAGDEQFF. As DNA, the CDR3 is TGTGCCAGCAGCAGAGCGGGAGATGAGCAGTTCTTC.

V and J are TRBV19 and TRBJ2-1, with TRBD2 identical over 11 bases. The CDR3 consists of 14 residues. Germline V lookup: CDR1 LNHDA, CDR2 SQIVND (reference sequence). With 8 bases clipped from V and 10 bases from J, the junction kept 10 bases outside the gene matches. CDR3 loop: CASYTSGRVREQFF. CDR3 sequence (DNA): TGTGCCAGTTATACTAGCGGGAGAGTAAGGGAGCAGTTCTTC.

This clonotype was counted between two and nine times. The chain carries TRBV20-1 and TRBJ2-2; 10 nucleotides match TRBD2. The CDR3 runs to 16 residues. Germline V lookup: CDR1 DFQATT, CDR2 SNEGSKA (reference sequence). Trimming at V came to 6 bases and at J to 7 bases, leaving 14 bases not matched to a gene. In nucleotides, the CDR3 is TGCAGTGCCAAAGGGACTAGCGCCTTCCGGGGCGGGGAGCTGTTTTTT. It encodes CSAKGTSAFRGGELFF.

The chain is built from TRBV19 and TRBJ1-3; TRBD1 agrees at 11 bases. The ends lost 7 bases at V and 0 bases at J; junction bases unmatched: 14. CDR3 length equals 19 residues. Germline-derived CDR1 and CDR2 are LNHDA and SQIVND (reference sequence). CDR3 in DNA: TGTGCCAGTACCCCTCCGGCCGGGACAGGGGGTCACTCTGGAAACACCATATATTTT. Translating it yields CASTPPAGTGGHSGNTIYF.

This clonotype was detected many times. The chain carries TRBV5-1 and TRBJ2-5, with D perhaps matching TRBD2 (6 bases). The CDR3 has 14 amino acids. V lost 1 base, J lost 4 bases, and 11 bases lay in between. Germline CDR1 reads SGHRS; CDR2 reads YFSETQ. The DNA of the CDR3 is TGCGCCAGCAGCTTGACGGGGGTGAGAGAGACCCAGTACTTC. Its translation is CASSLTGVRETQYF.

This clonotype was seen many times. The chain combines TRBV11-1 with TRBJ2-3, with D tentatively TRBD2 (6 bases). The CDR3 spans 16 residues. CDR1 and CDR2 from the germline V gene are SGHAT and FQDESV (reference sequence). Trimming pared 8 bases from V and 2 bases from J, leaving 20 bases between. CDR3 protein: CASGTLSLDFTDTQYF. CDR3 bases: TGTGCCAGCGGGACTCTAAGCCTCGATTTCACAGATACGCAGTATTTT.

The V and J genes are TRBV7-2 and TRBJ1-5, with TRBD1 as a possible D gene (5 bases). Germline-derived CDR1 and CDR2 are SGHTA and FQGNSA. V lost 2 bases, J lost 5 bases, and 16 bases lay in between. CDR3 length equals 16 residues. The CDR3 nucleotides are TGTGCCAGCAGCTTACCGGGACGCCTGGCGGATCAGCCCCAGCATTTT. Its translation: CASSLPGRLADQPQHF.

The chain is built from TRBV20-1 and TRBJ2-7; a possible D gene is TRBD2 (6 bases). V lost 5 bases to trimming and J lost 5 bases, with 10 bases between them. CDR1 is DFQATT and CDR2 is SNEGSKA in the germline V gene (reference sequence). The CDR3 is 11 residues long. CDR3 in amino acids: CSAGDLDEQYF. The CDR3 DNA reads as TGCAGTGCTGGGGACTTAGACGAGCAGTACTTC.

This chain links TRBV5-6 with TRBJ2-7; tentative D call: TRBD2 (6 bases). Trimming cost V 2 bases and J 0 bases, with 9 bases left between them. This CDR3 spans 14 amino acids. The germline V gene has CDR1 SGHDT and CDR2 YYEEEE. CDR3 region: CASSFGTFSYEQYF. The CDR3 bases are TGTGCCAGCAGCTTTGGGACTTTCTCCTACGAGCAGTACTTC.

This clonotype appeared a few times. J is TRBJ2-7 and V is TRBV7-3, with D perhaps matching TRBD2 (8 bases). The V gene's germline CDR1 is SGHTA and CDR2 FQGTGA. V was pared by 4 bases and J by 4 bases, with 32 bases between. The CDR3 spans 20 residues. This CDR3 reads CASSSKGGQVARTSSYEQYF. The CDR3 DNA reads TGTGCCAGCAGCTCTAAAGGAGGACAGGTTGCTAGGACTAGCAGTTACGAGCAGTACTTC.

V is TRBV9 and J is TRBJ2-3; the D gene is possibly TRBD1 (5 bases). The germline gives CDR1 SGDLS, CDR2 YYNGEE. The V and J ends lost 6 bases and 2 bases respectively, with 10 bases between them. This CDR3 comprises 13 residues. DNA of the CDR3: TGTGCCAGCACTCAGGGCCTCACAGATACGCAGTATTTT. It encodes CASTQGLTDTQYF.

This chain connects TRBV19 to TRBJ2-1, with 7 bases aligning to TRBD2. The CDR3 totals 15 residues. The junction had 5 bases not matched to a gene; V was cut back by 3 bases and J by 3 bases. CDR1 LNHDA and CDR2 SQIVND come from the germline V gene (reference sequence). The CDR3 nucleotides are TGTGCCAGTAGTATTCTACTAGCGAACTACAATGAGCAGTTCTTC. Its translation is CASSILLANYNEQFF.

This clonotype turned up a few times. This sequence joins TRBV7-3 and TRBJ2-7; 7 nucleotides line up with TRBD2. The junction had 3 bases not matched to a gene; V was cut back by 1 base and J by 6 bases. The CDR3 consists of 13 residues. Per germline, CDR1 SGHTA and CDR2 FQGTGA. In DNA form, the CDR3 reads TGTGCCAGCAGCTTAATGGCGGGAGTCGAGCAGTACTTC. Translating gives CASSLMAGVEQYF.

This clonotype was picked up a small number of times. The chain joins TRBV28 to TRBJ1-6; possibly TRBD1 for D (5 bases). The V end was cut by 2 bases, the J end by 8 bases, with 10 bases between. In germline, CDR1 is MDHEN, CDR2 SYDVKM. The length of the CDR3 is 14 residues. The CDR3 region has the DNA TGTGCCAGCAGTTTAAACAGGCCGGATTCACCCCTCCACTTT. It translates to CASSLNRPDSPLHF.

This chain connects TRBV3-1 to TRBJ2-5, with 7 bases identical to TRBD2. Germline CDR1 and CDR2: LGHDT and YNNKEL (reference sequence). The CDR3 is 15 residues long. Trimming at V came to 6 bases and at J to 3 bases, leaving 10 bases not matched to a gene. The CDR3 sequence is CASSYAGVRKETQYF. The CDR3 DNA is TGTGCCAGCAGTTACGCGGGGGTTCGAAAAGAGACCCAGTACTTC.

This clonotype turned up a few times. The chain's CDR3 is CAISESAAASGANVLTF. The CDR3 bases are TGTGCCATCAGTGAGTCGGCGGCAGCCTCTGGGGCCAACGTCCTGACTTTC. The J gene is TRBJ2-6, the V gene TRBV10-3; D unresolved. Trimming pared 0 bases from V and 0 bases from J, leaving 9 bases between. Germline CDR1 ENHRY, CDR2 SYGVKD. The CDR3 covers 17 residues.

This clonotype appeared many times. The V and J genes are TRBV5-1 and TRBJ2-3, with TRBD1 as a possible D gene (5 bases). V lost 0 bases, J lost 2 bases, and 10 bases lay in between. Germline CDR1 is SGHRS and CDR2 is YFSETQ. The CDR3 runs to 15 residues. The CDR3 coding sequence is TGCGCCAGCAGCTTGGAAGGCGGACACACAGATACGCAGTATTTT. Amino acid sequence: CASSLEGGHTDTQYF.

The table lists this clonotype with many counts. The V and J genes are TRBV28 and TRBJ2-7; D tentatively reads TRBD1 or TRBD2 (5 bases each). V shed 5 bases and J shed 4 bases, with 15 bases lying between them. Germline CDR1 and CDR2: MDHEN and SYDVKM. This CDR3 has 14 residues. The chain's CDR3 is CASSVRGLGYEQYF. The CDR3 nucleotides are TGTGCCAGCAGTGTGAGGGGTCTCGGGTACGAGCAGTACTTC.

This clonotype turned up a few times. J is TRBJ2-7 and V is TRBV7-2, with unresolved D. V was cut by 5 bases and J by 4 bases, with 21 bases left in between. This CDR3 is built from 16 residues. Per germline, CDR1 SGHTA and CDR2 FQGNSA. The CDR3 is CASSTPRVVAPYEQYF. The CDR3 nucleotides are TGTGCCAGCAGCACCCCCCGCGTGGTAGCACCTTACGAGCAGTACTTC.

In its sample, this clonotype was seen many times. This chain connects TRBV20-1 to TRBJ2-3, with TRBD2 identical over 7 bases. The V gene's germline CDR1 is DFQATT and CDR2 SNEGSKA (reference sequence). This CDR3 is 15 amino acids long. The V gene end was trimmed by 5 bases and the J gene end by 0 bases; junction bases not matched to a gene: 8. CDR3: CSALYLAASTDTQYF. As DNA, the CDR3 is TGCAGTGCTCTCTACCTAGCGGCTAGCACAGATACGCAGTATTTT.